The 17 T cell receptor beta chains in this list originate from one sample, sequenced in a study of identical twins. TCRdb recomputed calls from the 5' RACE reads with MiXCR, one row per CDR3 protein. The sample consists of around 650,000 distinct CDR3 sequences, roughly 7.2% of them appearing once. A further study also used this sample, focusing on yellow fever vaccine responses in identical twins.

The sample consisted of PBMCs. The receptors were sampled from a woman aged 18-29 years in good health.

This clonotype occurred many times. The CDR3 here is CSVEAPRPGGADGYTF. The CDR3 DNA is TGCAGCGTTGAAGCCCCACGACCAGGGGGCGCCGATGGCTACACCTTC. The chain couples TRBV29-1 to TRBJ1-2; 8 positions agree with TRBD1. The CDR3 consists of 16 residues. Trimming at V came to 1 base and at J to 6 bases, leaving 13 bases not matched to a gene. Germline V CDR1 and CDR2: SQVTM, ANQGSEA.

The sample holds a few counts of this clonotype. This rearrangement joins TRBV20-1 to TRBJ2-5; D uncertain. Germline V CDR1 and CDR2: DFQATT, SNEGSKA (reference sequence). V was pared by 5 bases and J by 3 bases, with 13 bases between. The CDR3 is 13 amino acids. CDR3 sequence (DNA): TGCAGTGCTTTAGGTCGGCAAAAAGAGACCCAGTACTTC. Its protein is CSALGRQKETQYF.

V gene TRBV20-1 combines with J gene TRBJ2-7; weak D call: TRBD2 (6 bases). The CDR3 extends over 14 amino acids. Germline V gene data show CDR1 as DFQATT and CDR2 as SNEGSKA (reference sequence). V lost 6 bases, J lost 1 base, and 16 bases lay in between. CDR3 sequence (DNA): TGCAGTGCCGCCGGGGGAAAGGGTTCCTACGAGCAGTACTTC. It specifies CSAAGGKGSYEQYF.

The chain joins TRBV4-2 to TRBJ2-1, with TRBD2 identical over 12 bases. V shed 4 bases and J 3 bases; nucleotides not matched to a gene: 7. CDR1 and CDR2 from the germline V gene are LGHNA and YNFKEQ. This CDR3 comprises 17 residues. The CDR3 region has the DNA TGTGCCAGCAGCCGAGAACTAGCGGGGGGCTTCTACAATGAGCAGTTCTTC. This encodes CASSRELAGGFYNEQFF.

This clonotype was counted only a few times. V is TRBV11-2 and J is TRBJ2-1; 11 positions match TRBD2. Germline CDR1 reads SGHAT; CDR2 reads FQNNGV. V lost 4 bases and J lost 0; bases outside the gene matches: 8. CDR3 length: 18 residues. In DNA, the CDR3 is TGTGCCAGCAGCTCGGGACTAGCGGTGGGGAGCTCCTACAATGAGCAGTTCTTC. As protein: CASSSGLAVGSSYNEQFF. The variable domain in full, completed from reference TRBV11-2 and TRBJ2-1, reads EAGVAQSPRYKIIEKRQSVAFWCNPISGHATLYWYQQILGQGPKLLIQFQNNGVVDDSQLPKDRFSAERLKGVDSTLKIQPAKLEDSAVYLCASSSGLAVGSSYNEQFFGPGTRLTVL.

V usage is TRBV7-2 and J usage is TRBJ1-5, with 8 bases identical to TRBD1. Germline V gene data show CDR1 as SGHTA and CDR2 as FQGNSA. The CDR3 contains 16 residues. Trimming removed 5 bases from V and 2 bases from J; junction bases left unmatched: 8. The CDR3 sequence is CASSPQGAPGNQPQHF. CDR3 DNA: TGTGCCAGCAGCCCCCAGGGGGCGCCTGGCAATCAGCCCCAGCATTTT.

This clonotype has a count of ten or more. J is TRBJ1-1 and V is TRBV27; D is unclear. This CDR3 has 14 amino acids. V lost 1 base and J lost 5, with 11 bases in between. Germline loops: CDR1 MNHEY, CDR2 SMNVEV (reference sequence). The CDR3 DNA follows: TGTGCCAGCAGTTTATTCCCGTTGGGTACTGAAGCTTTCTTT. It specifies CASSLFPLGTEAFF.

CDR3 DNA sequence: TGTGCCAGCTCACGGACTAGCGCGGTCTCTGGGGCCAACGTCCTGACTTTC. Its translation: CASSRTSAVSGANVLTF. V is TRBV18 and J is TRBJ2-6, with 9 bases lining up with TRBD2. This CDR3 region has 17 residues. The ends lost 4 bases at V and 0 bases at J; junction bases unmatched: 4. Germline CDR1 is KGHSH and CDR2 is LQKENI.

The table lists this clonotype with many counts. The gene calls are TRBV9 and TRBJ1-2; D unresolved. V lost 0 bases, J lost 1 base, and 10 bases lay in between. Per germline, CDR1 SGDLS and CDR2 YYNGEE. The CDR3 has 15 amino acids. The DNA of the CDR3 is TGTGCCAGCAGCGTAGCCCCGACGGATAACTATGGCTACACCTTC. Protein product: CASSVAPTDNYGYTF.

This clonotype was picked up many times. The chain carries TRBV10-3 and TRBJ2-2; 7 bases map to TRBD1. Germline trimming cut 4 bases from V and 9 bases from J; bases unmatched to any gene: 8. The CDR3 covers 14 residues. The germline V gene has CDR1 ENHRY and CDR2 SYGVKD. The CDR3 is CAISVNRDSRELFF. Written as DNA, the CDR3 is TGTGCCATCAGTGTGAACAGGGACAGCCGGGAGCTGTTTTTT.

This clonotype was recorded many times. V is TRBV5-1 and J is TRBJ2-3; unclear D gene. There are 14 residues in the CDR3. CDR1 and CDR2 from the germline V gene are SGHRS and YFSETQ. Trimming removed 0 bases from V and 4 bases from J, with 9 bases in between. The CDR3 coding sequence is TGCGCCAGCAGCTTGGACTACGCTCCAGATACGCAGTATTTT. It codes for CASSLDYAPDTQYF.

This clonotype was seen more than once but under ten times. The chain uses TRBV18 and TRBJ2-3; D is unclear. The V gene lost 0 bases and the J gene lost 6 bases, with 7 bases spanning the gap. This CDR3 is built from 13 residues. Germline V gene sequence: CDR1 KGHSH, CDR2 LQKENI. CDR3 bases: TGTGCCAGCTCACCACCGCCTGGGGATACGCAGTATTTT. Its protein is CASSPPPGDTQYF.

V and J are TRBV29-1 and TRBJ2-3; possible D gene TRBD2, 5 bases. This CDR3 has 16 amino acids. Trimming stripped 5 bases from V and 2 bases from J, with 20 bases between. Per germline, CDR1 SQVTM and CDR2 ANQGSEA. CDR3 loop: CSVPPTITRPTDTQYF. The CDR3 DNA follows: TGCAGCGTTCCACCAACTATCACTAGGCCCACAGATACGCAGTATTTT.

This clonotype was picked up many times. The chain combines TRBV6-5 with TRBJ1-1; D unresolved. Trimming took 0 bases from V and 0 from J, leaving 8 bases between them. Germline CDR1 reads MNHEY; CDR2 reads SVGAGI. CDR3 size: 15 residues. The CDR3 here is CASSYSVVMNTEAFF. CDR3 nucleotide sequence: TGTGCCAGCAGTTACTCGGTAGTCATGAACACTGAAGCTTTCTTT.

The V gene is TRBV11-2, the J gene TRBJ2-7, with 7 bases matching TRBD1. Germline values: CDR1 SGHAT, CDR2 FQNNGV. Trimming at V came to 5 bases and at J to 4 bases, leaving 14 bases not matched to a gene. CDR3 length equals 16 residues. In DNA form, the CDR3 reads TGTGCCAGCAGCGCCCCGACAGGGCTCACTAGATACGAGCAGTACTTC. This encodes CASSAPTGLTRYEQYF.

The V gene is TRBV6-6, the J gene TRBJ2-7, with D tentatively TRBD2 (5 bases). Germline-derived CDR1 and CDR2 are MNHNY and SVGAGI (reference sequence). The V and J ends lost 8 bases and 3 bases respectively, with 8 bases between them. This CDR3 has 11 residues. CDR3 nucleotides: TGTGCCAGCGGCCGGGACTACGAGCAGTACTTC. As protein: CASGRDYEQYF.

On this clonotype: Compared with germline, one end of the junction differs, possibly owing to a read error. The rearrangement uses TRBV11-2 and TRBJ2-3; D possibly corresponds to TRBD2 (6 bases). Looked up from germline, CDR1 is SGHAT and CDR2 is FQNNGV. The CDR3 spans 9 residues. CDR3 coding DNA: TGTGCCAGCAGCCCGGGACTGGATTTT. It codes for CASSPGLDF.